This T cell receptor beta chain was found in a study of T cells after yellow fever vaccination. The CDR3 has 14 amino acids. After removal of 2 bases from V and 3 bases from J, the junction contained 4 bases not matched to a gene. The germline V gene encodes CDR1 MNHEY and CDR2 SVGAGI. Each CDR3 protein gets one entry after TCRdb re-called the 5' RACE reads with MiXCR. The sample has 180,000 or so distinct CDR3 sequences; approximately 10% are singletons. This clonotype was observed a handful of times. The TCR originated in a man younger than 30 who received the YFV17D yellow fever vaccine. The rearrangement uses TRBV6-5 and TRBJ2-7, with 7 bases identical to TRBD1. The sample was CD8+ T cells sorted from PBMCs, taken 15 days after the yellow fever booster vaccination. This chain's CDR3 is CASSYAQGLYEQYF. CDR3 DNA sequence: TGTGCCAGCAGTTACGCACAGGGGCTCTACGAGCAGTACTTC.